This TCR beta chain derives from a study of human T cells and chemical hapten exposure. The overall study: Sensitization involved placing 2% DPC onto a roughly 2 cm by roughly 2 cm region of upper inner arm skin.

The time point here: pre-sensitization, week 0. Specified treatment: therapeutic diphenylcyclopropenone sensitization with weekly scalp DPC. Samples of blood were obtained prior to the application of each patch test. Library construction involved attaching unique molecular identifiers to individual cDNA molecules, which allowed quantitative, reproducible TCR counting. TCRdb re-derived calls from the RACE reads in MiXCR, one entry per CDR3 protein. The repertoire holds tens of thousands of distinct CDR3 sequences, with 13% to 15% as singletons. CDR1 is SGHAT and CDR2 is FQNNGV in the germline V gene. The CDR3 has 13 amino acids. The V end was cut by 5 bases, the J end by 5 bases, with 12 bases between. In regard to this clonotype: Its matching antigen is unknown.

Study-wide points: High-frequency TCRs, those above 1 in 1000, stayed the same after DPC sensitization.

This TCR derives from a woman between 50 and 59 years old with alopecia areata. Some clones in this sample may be carry-over from other donors' samples. Sequenced material: whole blood, taken in connection with sensitization to the hapten diphenylcyclopropenone (DPC). The chain has TRBV11-2 and TRBJ1-1; a weak D match, TRBD1 (5 bases). The CDR3 reads CASSQQGRTEAFF. In DNA, the CDR3 is TGTGCCAGCAGCCAGCAGGGACGGACTGAAGCTTTCTTT. Using reference TRBV11-2 and TRBJ1-1 for the parts outside the CDR3, the full variable domain is EAGVAQSPRYKIIEKRQSVAFWCNPISGHATLYWYQQILGQGPKLLIQFQNNGVVDDSQLPKDRFSAERLKGVDSTLKIQPAKLEDSAVYLCASSQQGRTEAFFGQGTRLTVV.